The clone carrying this TCR beta chain has a handful of counts. The antigen remains unidentified. The data were taken from a study of T cell repertoires in cytomegalovirus infection. Background on the study: Matching HLA type, along with CMV infection, was indicated by public TCR beta signatures.

Each CDR3 protein is one row after TCRdb ran MiXCR on the reads. The profile covers 300,000 to 450,000 distinct CDR3 sequences, with around a sixth appearing a single time and around 10% taken by the ten largest. General study results and limits: Totalled public TCR beta family frequency picked out people who carried CMV plus the relevant HLA. The ex vivo response showed dominance by HLA-C-restricted CMV-specific TCR beta clonotypes.

The receptor was isolated from a human donor in good health (CMV status not recorded). Some clones in this sample may be carry-over from other donors' samples. The sequencing input was PBMCs.

As DNA, the CDR3 is TGCAGTGCCCAGACTAGCGGGGGATACAATGAGCAGTTCTTC. Its translation is CSAQTSGGYNEQFF. V and J are TRBV20-1 and TRBJ2-1, with 12 bases lining up with TRBD2. V shed 6 bases, J shed 4 bases, and the junction held 4 bases outside the gene matches. CDR3 length: 14 residues. CDR1 and CDR2 (germline): DFQATT, SNEGSKA (reference sequence).